The next 11 T cell receptor beta chains were all read from a single sample in a study of cytomegalovirus exposure and HLA in healthy donors. PCR primers comprised 60 Vbeta and 13 Jbeta primers. Measured with immunoSEQ multiplex PCR; TCRdb has only the in-frame clones, and not every one. The table lists 200,000 to 250,000 clones, around 80% of them singletons. Sequencing used PBMCs. The receptors were sampled from a man aged 25 to 45 in good health and CMV-seronegative.

The chain links TRBV5-4 to TRBJ1-6, with D possibly being TRBD1 (5 bases). Germline V gene sequence: CDR1 SGHNT, CDR2 YYREEE (reference sequence). There are 12 residues in the CDR3. The germline V and J ends were trimmed by 3 bases and 8 bases, with 6 bases remaining between them. The CDR3 region is CASSSRDSPLHF. The CDR3 nucleotides are TGTGCCAGCAGCTCCAGGGATTCACCCCTCCACTTT. Based on the CDR3 plus reference TRBV5-4 and TRBJ1-6, the full variable domain is ETGVTQSPTHLIKTRGQQVTLRCSSQSGHNTVSWYQQALGQGPQFIFQYYREEENGRGNFPPRFSGLQFPNYSSELNVNALELDDSALYLCASSSRDSPLHFGNGTRLTVT.

The rearrangement joins TRBV13 to TRBJ2-4; 8 bases are shared with TRBD2. The CDR3 consists of 13 residues. With V trimmed by 3 bases and J by 5 bases, 0 bases remained unmatched. CDR1 and CDR2 (germline): PRHDT, FYEKMQ (reference sequence). CDR3 protein: CASSFGGENIQYF. The DNA of the CDR3 is TGTGCCAGCAGCTTCGGGGGGGAAAACATTCAGTACTTC.

The J gene is TRBJ1-4, the V gene TRBV11-3; D remains unclear. Trimming removed 1 base from V and 5 bases from J, with 14 bases in between. The CDR3 has 16 residues. Germline lookup yields CDR1 SGHNT and CDR2 YENEEA. The CDR3, as DNA: TGTGCCAGCAGCTTAGGAAGCCCTAAGTCAAATGAAAAACTGTTTTTT. As protein: CASSLGSPKSNEKLFF.

This clone showed up just once. This CDR3 reads CASSLAGTGIYEQYF. The CDR3 DNA is TGTGCCAGCAGCTTAGCCGGGACTGGGATCTACGAGCAGTACTTC. The chain combines TRBV11-2 with TRBJ2-7; maybe TRBD2 (6 bases). Germline V gene data show CDR1 as SGHAT and CDR2 as FQNNGV. The CDR3 covers 15 residues. V dropped 1 base and J dropped 3 bases, with 13 bases sitting between them.

This sequence joins TRBV6-6 and TRBJ1-6; 10 bases match TRBD1. The ends lost 4 bases at V and 10 bases at J; junction bases unmatched: 10. The CDR3 runs to 16 residues. Germline V gene data show CDR1 as MNHNY and CDR2 as SVGAGI (reference sequence). CDR3 sequence: CASSSTLGTGVSPLHF. CDR3 in DNA: TGTGCCAGCAGTTCCACCCTGGGGACAGGGGTGTCACCCCTCCACTTT.

The chain uses TRBV7-9 and TRBJ1-2; 7 nucleotides line up with TRBD1. Germline V CDR1 and CDR2: SEHNR, FQNEAQ (reference sequence). The ends lost 4 bases at V and 8 bases at J; junction bases unmatched: 13. This CDR3 comprises 15 residues. CDR3 loop: CASSSQFTGVYGYTF. CDR3 bases: TGTGCCAGCAGCTCCCAATTTACAGGGGTATACGGCTACACCTTC.

The chain links TRBV9 to TRBJ1-6, with TRBD1 identical over 7 bases. V lost 3 bases and J lost 7; bases outside the gene matches: 7. Germline lookup yields CDR1 SGDLS and CDR2 YYNGEE. The length of the CDR3 is 15 residues. CDR3 in DNA: TGTGCCAGCAGCGCCGCGCCGGGACAGAATTCACCCCTCCACTTT. Protein product: CASSAAPGQNSPLHF.

This clone was counted only a few times. J is TRBJ2-3 and V is TRBV5-3; TRBD2 matches at 9 bases. TRBV5-3 is an open reading frame whose function is uncertain. The CDR3 spans 17 residues. With V trimmed by 3 bases and J by 0 bases, 8 bases remained unmatched. This CDR3 is CARSCFGTSSSTDTQYF. The CDR3 nucleotides are TGTGCCAGAAGCTGCTTTGGGACTAGCAGTAGCACAGATACGCAGTATTTT.

The rearrangement joins TRBV9 to TRBJ2-2; a weak D match, TRBD1 (5 bases). Trimming took 0 bases from V and 6 from J, leaving 15 bases between them. Germline values: CDR1 SGDLS, CDR2 YYNGEE. There are 16 residues in the CDR3. The CDR3 nucleotides read TGTGCCAGCAGCGTAGTACCAGGGTTGAGCGCCGGGGAGCTGTTTTTT. This codes for CASSVVPGLSAGELFF.

The chain uses TRBV6-5 and TRBJ2-1, with D possibly being TRBD1 (7 bases). V lost 6 bases, J lost 7 bases, and 19 bases lay in between. Germline assignment: CDR1 MNHEY and CDR2 SVGAGI. This CDR3 has 15 residues. The CDR3 coding sequence is TGTGCCAGCAGAAATACAGGGGATCGGGGGAATGAGCAGTTCTTC. The encoded protein is CASRNTGDRGNEQFF.

This chain links TRBV4-1 with TRBJ1-1; TRBD1 aligns across 8 bases. The CDR3 length is 14 residues. Germline V gene data show CDR1 as MGHRA and CDR2 as YSYEKL. J was trimmed by 3 bases and V by 6 bases; bases with no gene match: 6. The CDR3 spells CASSDRDRYTEAFF. CDR3 in DNA: TGCGCCAGCAGTGACCGGGACAGGTACACTGAAGCTTTCTTT.